This TCR beta chain originates from a study of T cell repertoires in cytomegalovirus infection. TCRdb analysed the reads with MiXCR anew, one entry per CDR3 protein. The table shows around 430,000 distinct CDR3 sequences, with about 39% occurring only once. This CDR3 is built from 16 residues. The J segment lost 3 bases and the V segment lost 6 bases, leaving 7 bases of the junction unmatched. Germline V gene lookup returns CDR1 MDHEN and CDR2 SYDVKM. With regard to this clonotype: Its antigen is undetermined.

The sequenced sample was cultured PBMCs, obtained from culture after CMV antigen stimulation. This chain uses TRBV28 with TRBJ2-6, with TRBD1 identical over 8 bases. The receptor was isolated from a human donor in good health (CMV status not recorded). Some clones in this sample may be carry-over from other donors' samples. CDR3 DNA sequence: TGTGCCAGCAGAGTTCAGGGGGCAGGTGGGGCCAACGTCCTGACTTTC. Residues: CASRVQGAGGANVLTF.